The rows below give T cell receptor beta chains drawn from one sample of a study of OX40 agonist ivuxolimab in advanced cancers. Only in-frame clones appear in the TCRdb table, and some are missing; sequencing was by immunoSEQ multiplex PCR. The data contain more than 85,000 clones, roughly nine tenths of them singletons. The specimen was CD4+ or CD8+ T cells sorted from blood, collected in a trial of the OX40 agonist ivuxolimab. Every receptor here comes from an adult with an advanced solid tumor such as melanoma, head and neck, liver or kidney cancer. The CDR3 runs from the conserved cysteine through the conserved F or W. Each record gives: J gene, V gene, D gene, CDR3 protein, CDR3 DNA. A D gene is named only where the DNA matches it firmly.

TRBJ1-5,TRBV7-8,.,CASSSGPNQPQHF,TGTGCCAGCAGTTCAGGCCCCAATCAGCCCCAGCATTTT
TRBJ2-5,TRBV10-1,.,CASSEGGEIHLRPDPKETQYF,TGCGCCAGCAGTGAAGGTGGGGAGATACACCTCCGGCCCGATCCCAAAGAGACCCAGTACTTC
TRBJ2-3,TRBV5-4,.,CASSAGTDTQYF,TGTGCCAGCAGCGCCGGTACAGATACGCAGTATTTT
TRBJ1-1,TRBV18,TRBD1,CASSPLVQGAEAFF,TGTGCCAGCTCCCCTCTCGTACAGGGGGCTGAAGCTTTCTTT
TRBJ1-2,TRBV7-6,TRBD1,CASSLVGGTGVGGYTF,TGTGCCAGCAGCTTAGTGGGTGGGACAGGGGTTGGTGGCTACACCTTC
TRBJ2-7,TRBV6-5,.,CASSYTPRREQYF,TGTGCCAGCAGTTACACCCCGAGACGCGAGCAGTACTTC
TRBJ1-1,TRBV28,.,CASSFKFYVPGNTEAFF,TGTGCCAGCAGTTTTAAGTTCTATGTTCCGGGAAACACTGAAGCTTTCTTT
TRBJ2-7,TRBV5-4,.,CASSSTGNEQYF,TGTGCCAGCAGCTCTACAGGGAACGAGCAGTACTTC
TRBJ1-1,TRBV18,.,CASSPPGGGNTEAFF,TGTGCCAGCTCACCACCGGGAGGAGGGAACACTGAAGCTTTCTTT
TRBJ1-1,TRBV5-1,TRBD1,CASRDSSRNTEAFF,TGCGCCAGCCGGGACAGCTCGCGGAACACTGAAGCTTTCTTT
TRBJ2-7,TRBV29-1,.,CSARDNPSEQYF,TGCAGCGCCCGGGACAACCCAAGCGAGCAGTACTTC